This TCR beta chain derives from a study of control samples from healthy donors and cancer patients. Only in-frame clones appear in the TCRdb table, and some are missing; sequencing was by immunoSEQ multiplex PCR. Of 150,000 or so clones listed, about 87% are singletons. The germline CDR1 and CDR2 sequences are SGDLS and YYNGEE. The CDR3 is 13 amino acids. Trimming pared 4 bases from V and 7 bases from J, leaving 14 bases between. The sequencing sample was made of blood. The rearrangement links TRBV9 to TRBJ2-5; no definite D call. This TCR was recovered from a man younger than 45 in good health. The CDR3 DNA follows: TGTGCCAGCAGCACCACCTCGTCGGGGACCCAGTACTTC. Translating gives CASSTTSSGTQYF. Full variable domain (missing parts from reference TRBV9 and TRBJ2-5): DSGVTQTPKHLITATGQRVTLRCSPRSGDLSVYWYQQSLDQGLQFLIQYYNGEERAKGNILERFSAQQFPDLHSELNLSSLELGDSALYFCASSTTSSGTQYFGPGTRLLVL.